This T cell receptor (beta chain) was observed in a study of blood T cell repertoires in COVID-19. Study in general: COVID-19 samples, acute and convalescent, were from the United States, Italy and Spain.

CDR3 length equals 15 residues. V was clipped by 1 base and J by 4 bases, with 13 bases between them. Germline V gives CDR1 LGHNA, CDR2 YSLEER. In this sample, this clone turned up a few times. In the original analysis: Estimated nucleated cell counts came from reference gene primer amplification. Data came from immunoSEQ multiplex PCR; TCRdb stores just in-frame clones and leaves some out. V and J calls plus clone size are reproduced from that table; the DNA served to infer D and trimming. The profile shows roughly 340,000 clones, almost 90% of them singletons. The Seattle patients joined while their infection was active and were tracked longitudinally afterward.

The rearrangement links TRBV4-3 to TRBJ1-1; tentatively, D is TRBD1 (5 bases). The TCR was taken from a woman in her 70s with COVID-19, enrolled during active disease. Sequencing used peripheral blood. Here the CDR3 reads CASSQGLSGGTEAFF. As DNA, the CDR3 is TGCGCCAGCAGCCAAGGCCTATCGGGGGGCACTGAAGCTTTCTTT.